This T cell receptor (beta chain) was recovered during a study of shared clonotypes between healthy human individuals. Assay used: immunoSEQ multiplex PCR; TCRdb lists only in-frame clones, some missing. Of some 1.5 million clones in the sample, about 96% are singletons; the top ten hold about 1.2%. Germline V gene lookup returns CDR1 SGHVS and CDR2 FQNEAQ. Losses at the gene ends were 6 bases for V and 9 bases for J; bases not matched to a gene: 4. The CDR3 spans 14 residues. Sample: naive CD4+ T cells sorted from blood. Subset denoted: CD45RA+ positively selected. The source is a man younger than 45 in good health. The V and J genes are TRBV7-8 and TRBJ2-1, with 14 bases identical to TRBD2. CDR3 sequence: CASRGLAGVAEQFF. In DNA, the CDR3 is TGTGCCAGCAGGGGACTAGCGGGAGTAGCTGAGCAGTTCTTC.